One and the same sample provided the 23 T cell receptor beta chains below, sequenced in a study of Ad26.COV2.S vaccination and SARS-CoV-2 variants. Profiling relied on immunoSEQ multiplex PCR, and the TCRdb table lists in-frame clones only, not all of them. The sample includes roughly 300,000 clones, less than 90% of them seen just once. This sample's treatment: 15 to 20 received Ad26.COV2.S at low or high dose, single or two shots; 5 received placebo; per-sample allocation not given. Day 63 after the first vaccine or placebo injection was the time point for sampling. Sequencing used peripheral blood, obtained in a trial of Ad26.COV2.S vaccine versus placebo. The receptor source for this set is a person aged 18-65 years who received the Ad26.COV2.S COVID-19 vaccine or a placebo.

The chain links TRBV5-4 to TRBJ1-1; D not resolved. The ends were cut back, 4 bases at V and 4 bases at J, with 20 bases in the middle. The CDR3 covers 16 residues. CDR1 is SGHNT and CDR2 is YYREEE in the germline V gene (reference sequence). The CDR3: CASSPLQTMEGTEAFF. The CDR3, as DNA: TGTGCCAGCAGCCCCCTTCAAACCATGGAAGGCACTGAAGCTTTCTTT.

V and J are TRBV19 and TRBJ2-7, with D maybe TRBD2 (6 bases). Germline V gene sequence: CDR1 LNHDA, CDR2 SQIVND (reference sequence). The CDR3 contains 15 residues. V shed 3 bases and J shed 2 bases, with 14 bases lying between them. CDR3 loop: CASSIDRGATYEQYF. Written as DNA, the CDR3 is TGTGCCAGTAGTATTGACCGCGGGGCTACCTACGAGCAGTACTTC.

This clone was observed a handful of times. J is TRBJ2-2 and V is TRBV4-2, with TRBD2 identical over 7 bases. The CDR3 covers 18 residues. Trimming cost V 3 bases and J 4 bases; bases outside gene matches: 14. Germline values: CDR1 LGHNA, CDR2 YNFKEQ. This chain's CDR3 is CASSHGTTQQSGTGELFF. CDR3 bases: TGTGCCAGCAGCCACGGGACTACCCAACAGTCTGGCACCGGGGAGCTGTTTTTT.

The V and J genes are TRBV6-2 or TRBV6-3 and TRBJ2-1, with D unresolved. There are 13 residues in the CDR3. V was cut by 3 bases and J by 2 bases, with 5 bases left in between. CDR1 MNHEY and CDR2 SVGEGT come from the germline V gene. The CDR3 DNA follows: TGTGCCAGCAGTTATGTGGCCTACAATGAGCAGTTCTTC. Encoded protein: CASSYVAYNEQFF.

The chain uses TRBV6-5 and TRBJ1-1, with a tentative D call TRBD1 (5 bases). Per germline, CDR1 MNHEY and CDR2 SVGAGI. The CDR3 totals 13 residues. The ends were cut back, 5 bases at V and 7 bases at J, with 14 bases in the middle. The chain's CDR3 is CASSPRQTNEAFF. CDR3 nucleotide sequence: TGTGCCAGCAGTCCTAGACAGACTAATGAAGCTTTCTTT.

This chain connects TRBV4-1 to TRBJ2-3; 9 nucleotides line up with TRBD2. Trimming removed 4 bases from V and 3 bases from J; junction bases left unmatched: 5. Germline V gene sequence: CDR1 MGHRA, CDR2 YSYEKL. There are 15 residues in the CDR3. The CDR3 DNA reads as TGCGCCAGCAGCCTCCGACTAGCGGAAACAGATACGCAGTATTTT. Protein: CASSLRLAETDTQYF.

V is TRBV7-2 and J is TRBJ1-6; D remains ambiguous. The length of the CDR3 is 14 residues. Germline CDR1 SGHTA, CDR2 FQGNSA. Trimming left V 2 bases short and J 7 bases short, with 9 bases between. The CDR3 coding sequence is TGTGCCAGCAGCTTAACCGTGGGGAATTCACCCCTCCACTTT. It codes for CASSLTVGNSPLHF.

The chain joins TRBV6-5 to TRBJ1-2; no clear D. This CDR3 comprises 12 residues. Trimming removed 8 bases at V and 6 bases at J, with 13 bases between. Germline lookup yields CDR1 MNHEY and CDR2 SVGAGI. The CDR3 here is CASVSVEDGYTF. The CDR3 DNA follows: TGTGCCAGCGTATCAGTGGAGGATGGCTACACCTTC.

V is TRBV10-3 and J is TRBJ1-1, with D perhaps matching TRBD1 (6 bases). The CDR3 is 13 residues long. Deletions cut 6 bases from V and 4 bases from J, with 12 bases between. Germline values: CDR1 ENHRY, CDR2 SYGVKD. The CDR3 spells CAISTGLGTEAFF. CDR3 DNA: TGTGCCATCAGCACAGGGTTGGGCACTGAAGCTTTCTTT.

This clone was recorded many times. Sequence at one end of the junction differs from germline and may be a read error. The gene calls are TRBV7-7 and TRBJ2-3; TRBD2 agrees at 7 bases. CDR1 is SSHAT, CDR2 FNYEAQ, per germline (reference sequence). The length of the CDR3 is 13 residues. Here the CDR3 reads CASSFSGEDTQYF. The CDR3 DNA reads TGTGCTAGCAGCTTCAGCGGGGAAGATACGCAGTATTTT.

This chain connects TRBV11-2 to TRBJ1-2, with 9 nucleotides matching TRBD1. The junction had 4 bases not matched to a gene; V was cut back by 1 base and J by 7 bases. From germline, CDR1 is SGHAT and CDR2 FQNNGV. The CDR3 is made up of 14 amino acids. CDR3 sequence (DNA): TGTGCCAGCAGCTTAGTGGGACAGGGTGGTGGCTACACCTTC. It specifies CASSLVGQGGGYTF. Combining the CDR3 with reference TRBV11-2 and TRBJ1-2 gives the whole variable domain EAGVAQSPRYKIIEKRQSVAFWCNPISGHATLYWYQQILGQGPKLLIQFQNNGVVDDSQLPKDRFSAERLKGVDSTLKIQPAKLEDSAVYLCASSLVGQGGGYTFGSGTRLTVV.

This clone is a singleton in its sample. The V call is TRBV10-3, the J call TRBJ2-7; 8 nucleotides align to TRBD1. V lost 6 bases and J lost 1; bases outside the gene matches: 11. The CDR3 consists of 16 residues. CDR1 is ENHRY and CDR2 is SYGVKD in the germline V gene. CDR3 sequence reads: CAISGQGATQSYEQYF. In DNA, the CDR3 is TGTGCCATCAGCGGACAGGGAGCCACCCAGTCCTACGAGCAGTACTTC.

CDR3 nucleotides: TGTGCCAGCAGTCCCAGGACAAGTAATGAAAAACTGTTTTTT. It specifies CASSPRTSNEKLFF. This sequence joins TRBV27 and TRBJ1-4, with D perhaps matching TRBD1 (5 bases). Trimming pared 5 bases from V and 4 bases from J, leaving 11 bases between. The CDR3 length is 14 residues. The germline CDR1 and CDR2 sequences are MNHEY and SMNVEV (reference sequence).

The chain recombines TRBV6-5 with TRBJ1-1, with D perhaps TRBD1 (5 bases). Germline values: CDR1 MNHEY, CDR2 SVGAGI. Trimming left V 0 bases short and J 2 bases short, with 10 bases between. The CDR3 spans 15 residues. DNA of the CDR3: TGTGCCAGCAGTTACTCGGCTGGGGCAAACACTGAAGCTTTCTTT. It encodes CASSYSAGANTEAFF.

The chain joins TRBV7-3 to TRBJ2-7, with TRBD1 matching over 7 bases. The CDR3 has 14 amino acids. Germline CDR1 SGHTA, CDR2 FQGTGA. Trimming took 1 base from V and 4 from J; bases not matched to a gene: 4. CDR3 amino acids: CASSLRQGVYEQYF. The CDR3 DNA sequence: TGTGCCAGCAGCTTAAGGCAGGGGGTGTACGAGCAGTACTTC.

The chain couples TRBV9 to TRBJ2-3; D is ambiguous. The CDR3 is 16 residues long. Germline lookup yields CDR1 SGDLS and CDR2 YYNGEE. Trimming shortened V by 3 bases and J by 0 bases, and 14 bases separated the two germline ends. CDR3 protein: CASSGSSDRSTDTQYF. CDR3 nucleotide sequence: TGTGCCAGCAGCGGATCCTCCGATAGGAGCACAGATACGCAGTATTTT.

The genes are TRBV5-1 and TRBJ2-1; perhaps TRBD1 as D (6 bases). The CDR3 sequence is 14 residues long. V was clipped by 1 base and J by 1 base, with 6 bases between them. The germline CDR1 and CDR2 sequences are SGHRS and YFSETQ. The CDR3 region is CASSLQGSYNEQFF. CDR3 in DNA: TGCGCCAGCAGCTTGCAGGGGTCCTACAATGAGCAGTTCTTC.

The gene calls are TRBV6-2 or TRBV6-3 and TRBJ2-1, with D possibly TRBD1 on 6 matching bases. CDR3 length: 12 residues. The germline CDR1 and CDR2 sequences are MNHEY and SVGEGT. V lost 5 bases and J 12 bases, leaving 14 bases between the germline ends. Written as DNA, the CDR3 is TGTGCCAGCAGTCAGATACAGGGTGGGCAGTTCTTC. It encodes CASSQIQGGQFF.

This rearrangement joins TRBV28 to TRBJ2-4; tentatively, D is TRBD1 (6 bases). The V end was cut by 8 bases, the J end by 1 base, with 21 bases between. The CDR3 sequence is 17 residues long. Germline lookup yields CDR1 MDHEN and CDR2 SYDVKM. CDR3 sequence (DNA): TGTGCCAGCGGCACTTACAGGGTTTTGATGGCCAAAAACATTCAGTACTTC. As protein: CASGTYRVLMAKNIQYF.

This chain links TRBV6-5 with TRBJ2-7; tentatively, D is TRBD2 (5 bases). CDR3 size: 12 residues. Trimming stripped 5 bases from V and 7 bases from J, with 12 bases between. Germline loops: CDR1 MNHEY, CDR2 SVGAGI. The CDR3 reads CASSNRLREQYF. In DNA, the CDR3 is TGTGCCAGCAGTAATCGACTAAGGGAGCAGTACTTC.

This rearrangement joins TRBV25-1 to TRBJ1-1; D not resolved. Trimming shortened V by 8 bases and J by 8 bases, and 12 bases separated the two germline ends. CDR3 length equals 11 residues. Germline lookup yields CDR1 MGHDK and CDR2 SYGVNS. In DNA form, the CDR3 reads TGTGCCAGCGGGTGGACGGACGAAGCTTTCTTT. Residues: CASGWTDEAFF.

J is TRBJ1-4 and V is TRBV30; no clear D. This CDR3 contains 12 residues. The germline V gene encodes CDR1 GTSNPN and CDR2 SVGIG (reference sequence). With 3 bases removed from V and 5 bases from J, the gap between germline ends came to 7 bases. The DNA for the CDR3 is TGTGCCTGGAGCTTCAGCAATGAAAAACTGTTTTTT. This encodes CAWSFSNEKLFF.

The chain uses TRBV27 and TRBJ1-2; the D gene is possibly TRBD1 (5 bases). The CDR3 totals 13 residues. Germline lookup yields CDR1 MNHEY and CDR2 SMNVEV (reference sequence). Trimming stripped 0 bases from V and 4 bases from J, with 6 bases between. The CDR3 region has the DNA TGTGCCAGCAGTTTATCAGGGGCCTATGGCTACACCTTC. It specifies CASSLSGAYGYTF.